Below are 24 T cell receptor beta chains sequenced from a single sample in a study of cytomegalovirus exposure and HLA in healthy donors. Here immunoSEQ multiplex PCR was the method, and the copy in TCRdb shows in-frame clones only, minus some. The table records more than 95,000 clones, roughly 86% of them present only once. The material sequenced was PBMCs. These receptors originate from a woman between 18 and 29 years old in good health and CMV-seropositive.

This chain joins TRBV7-3 and TRBJ2-1; no firm D call. V dropped 5 bases and J dropped 8 bases, with 13 bases sitting between them. CDR1 is SGHTA, CDR2 FQGTGA, per germline. The CDR3 is made up of 13 amino acids. CDR3 sequence reads: CASSPVPQYEQFF. Here the CDR3 DNA reads TGTGCCAGCAGCCCGGTTCCCCAATATGAGCAGTTCTTC.

V is TRBV19 and J is TRBJ2-6; 8 nucleotides match TRBD1. J lost 4 bases, V lost 7 bases, and 9 bases had no gene match. The germline V gene encodes CDR1 LNHDA and CDR2 SQIVND (reference sequence). The CDR3 contains 16 residues. The CDR3 is CASTRTGSAGANVLTF. The CDR3 DNA sequence: TGTGCCAGTACCCGGACAGGGAGCGCCGGGGCCAACGTCCTGACTTTC.

This chain connects TRBV9 to TRBJ2-4; D perhaps matches TRBD2 (6 bases). CDR3 length: 15 residues. V was pared by 0 bases and J by 8 bases, with 15 bases between. Per germline, CDR1 SGDLS and CDR2 YYNGEE. CDR3: CASSVGPQGGDIQYF. The CDR3 DNA follows: TGTGCCAGCAGCGTAGGCCCCCAGGGCGGGGACATTCAGTACTTC.

The V gene is TRBV5-1, the J gene TRBJ2-7, with D tentatively TRBD1 (5 bases). This CDR3 spans 15 amino acids. Germline V gives CDR1 SGHRS, CDR2 YFSETQ. V lost 1 base and J 4 bases, leaving 15 bases between the germline ends. The CDR3 loop is CASSLTTLGPYEQYF. In DNA form, the CDR3 reads TGCGCCAGCAGCTTGACAACTTTGGGGCCTTACGAGCAGTACTTC.

This clone was observed a single time. This chain connects TRBV2 to TRBJ1-2; 8 bases align to TRBD1. Germline CDR1 reads SNHLY; CDR2 reads FYNNEI. This CDR3 comprises 14 residues. The V and J ends lost 3 bases and 4 bases, in that order; junction bases with no gene match: 4. The CDR3 nucleotides are TGTGCCAGCAGTGAGCAGGGGGCTGTCTATGGCTACACCTTC. It translates to CASSEQGAVYGYTF.

The V and J genes are TRBV9 and TRBJ2-7; 12 bases agree with TRBD2. Germline V gene lookup returns CDR1 SGDLS and CDR2 YYNGEE. Trimming cost V 0 bases and J 0 bases; bases outside gene matches: 4. The CDR3 length is 17 residues. This CDR3 is CASSVGTSGTTSYEQYF. The CDR3 DNA sequence: TGTGCCAGCAGCGTAGGGACTAGCGGGACAACCTCCTACGAGCAGTACTTC.

The chain joins TRBV2 to TRBJ1-1; tentatively, D is TRBD1 (5 bases). Germline-derived CDR1 and CDR2 are SNHLY and FYNNEI. The CDR3 spans 16 residues. Trimming stripped 1 base from V and 1 base from J, with 13 bases between. The CDR3 loop is CASSEEAGVWNTEAFF. In DNA form, the CDR3 reads TGTGCCAGCAGTGAAGAGGCGGGGGTTTGGAACACTGAAGCTTTCTTT.

This clone appeared once. V gene TRBV19 combines with J gene TRBJ1-2; D is possibly TRBD1 (5 bases). The germline V gene has CDR1 LNHDA and CDR2 SQIVND (reference sequence). The CDR3 is 15 amino acids. The V gene lost 3 bases and the J gene lost 3 bases, with 14 bases spanning the gap. In nucleotides, the CDR3 is TGTGCCAGTAGTATTAGCTACTGGGGCGACTATGGCTACACCTTC. This translates into CASSISYWGDYGYTF.

This clone was found once. The chain carries TRBV7-8 and TRBJ1-2; D ambiguous. CDR3 length: 11 residues. V lost 1 base to trimming and J lost 8 bases, with 5 bases between them. CDR1 is SGHVS and CDR2 is FQNEAQ in the germline V gene. The CDR3 sequence: CASSLEEGYTF. The CDR3 nucleotides are TGTGCCAGCAGCTTAGAGGAGGGCTACACCTTC.

The V and J genes are TRBV7-9 and TRBJ2-7; TRBD2 matches 7 bases. Germline assignment: CDR1 SEHNR and CDR2 FQNEAQ (reference sequence). The CDR3 sequence is 14 residues long. V lost 5 bases and J lost 0; bases outside the gene matches: 4. The CDR3 DNA sequence: TGTGCCAGCAGCCCGATAGCGGGCTCCTACGAGCAGTACTTC. It codes for CASSPIAGSYEQYF. Using reference TRBV7-9 and TRBJ2-7 for the parts outside the CDR3, the full variable domain is DTGVSQNPRHKITKRGQNVTFRCDPISEHNRLYWYRQTLGQGPEFLTYFQNEAQLEKSRLLSDRFSAERPKGSFSTLEIQRTEQGDSAMYLCASSPIAGSYEQYFGPGTRLTVT.

V usage is TRBV6-5 and J usage is TRBJ1-5; TRBD1 aligns across 10 bases. The trim removed 6 bases at V and 5 bases at J, leaving 4 bases unmatched. The CDR3 has 14 amino acids. Germline V gives CDR1 MNHEY, CDR2 SVGAGI. CDR3 amino acids: CASRRGTGDQPQHF. The CDR3 DNA is TGTGCCAGCAGGCGAGGGACAGGGGATCAGCCCCAGCATTTT.

The DNA of the CDR3 is TGTGCCAGCAGTTACTCGGGGGCCCTGAACTACGAGCAGTACTTC. Its protein is CASSYSGALNYEQYF. The chain employs TRBV6-5 and TRBJ2-7; the D gene is possibly TRBD1 (6 bases). The CDR3 runs 15 residues. V lost 0 bases and J 3 bases, leaving 12 bases between the germline ends. CDR1 and CDR2 (germline): MNHEY, SVGAGI.

The gene calls are TRBV30 and TRBJ2-6, with a weak D call TRBD1 (6 bases). Looked up from germline, CDR1 is GTSNPN and CDR2 is SVGIG (reference sequence). Between the trimmed V and J ends, which lost 1 base and 16 bases, there was a span of 11 bases. The CDR3 is 11 residues long. The CDR3 region is CAWSAGTPLTF. DNA of the CDR3: TGTGCCTGGAGTGCGGGGACACCTCTGACTTTC. Full variable domain (missing parts from reference TRBV30 and TRBJ2-6): SQTIHQWPATLVQPVGSPLSLECTVEGTSNPNLYWYRQAAGRGLQLLFYSVGIGQISSEVPQNLSASRPQDRQFILSSKKLLLSDSGFYLCAWSAGTPLTFGAGSRLTVL.

CDR3 in DNA: TGTGCCAGCAGCTTACGGAGGCAACTTCAAGAGACCCAGTACTTC. Its translation: CASSLRRQLQETQYF. The chain uses TRBV7-9 and TRBJ2-5; D perhaps matches TRBD2 (5 bases). V shed 2 bases and J shed 2 bases, with 12 bases lying between them. Looked up from germline, CDR1 is SEHNR and CDR2 is FQNEAQ (reference sequence). This CDR3 has 15 amino acids.

This clone has at least ten counts. CDR3 region: CASSSQGFTEAFF. The CDR3 coding sequence is TGTGCCAGCAGTTCCCAGGGTTTCACTGAAGCTTTCTTT. J is TRBJ1-1 and V is TRBV9; D perhaps matches TRBD1 (5 bases). The CDR3 has 13 amino acids. Germline V gene data show CDR1 as SGDLS and CDR2 as YYNGEE. With 5 bases removed from V and 4 bases from J, the gap between germline ends came to 12 bases.

This chain's CDR3 is CASSLRNEKLFF. CDR3 DNA: TGTGCCAGCAGCTTGAGGAATGAAAAACTGTTTTTT. The chain couples TRBV13 to TRBJ1-4, with D hard to call. The V gene lost 3 bases and the J gene lost 5 bases, with 4 bases spanning the gap. Germline assignment: CDR1 PRHDT and CDR2 FYEKMQ (reference sequence). The CDR3 is 12 residues long.

This chain uses TRBV5-1 with TRBJ2-5; TRBD2 is a possible D gene (5 bases). The V gene lost 3 bases and the J gene lost 5 bases, with 11 bases spanning the gap. This CDR3 has 13 amino acids. CDR1 is SGHRS, CDR2 YFSETQ, per germline. The CDR3 here is CASSSSSGETQYF. CDR3 in DNA: TGCGCCAGCAGCTCAAGCTCGGGGGAGACCCAGTACTTC.

This chain connects TRBV27 to TRBJ1-4, with TRBD1 identical over 9 bases. The CDR3 totals 15 residues. Trimming at V came to 4 bases and at J to 8 bases, leaving 8 bases not matched to a gene. The germline CDR1 and CDR2 sequences are MNHEY and SMNVEV (reference sequence). The CDR3 loop reads CASSSDRGLREKLFF. The DNA of the CDR3 is TGTGCCAGCAGTTCCGACAGGGGGTTACGGGAAAAACTGTTTTTT.

In this sample, this clone turned up once. The rearrangement joins TRBV6-1 to TRBJ2-3, with 14 bases aligning to TRBD2. The V gene's germline CDR1 is MNHNS and CDR2 SASEGT. Unmatched junction bases numbered 8, after V lost 7 bases and J lost 8 bases. CDR3 length: 15 amino acids. The CDR3 protein is CASKATSGGAVTQYF. The CDR3 DNA reads TGTGCCAGCAAGGCGACTAGCGGGGGGGCCGTTACGCAGTATTTT.

In its sample, this clone was seen a few times. The chain uses TRBV2 and TRBJ2-4; weak D call: TRBD1 (6 bases). Deletions cut 4 bases from V and 6 bases from J, with 13 bases between. The length of the CDR3 is 14 residues. Germline V lookup: CDR1 SNHLY, CDR2 FYNNEI. CDR3: CASSGRQEINIQYF. As DNA, the CDR3 is TGTGCCAGCAGTGGCAGACAGGAGATAAACATTCAGTACTTC.

This clone was observed a few times. The V and J genes are TRBV10-3 and TRBJ2-7; weak D call: TRBD1 (5 bases). Germline values: CDR1 ENHRY, CDR2 SYGVKD. The CDR3 is 12 residues long. Trimming shortened V by 4 bases and J by 1 base, and 5 bases separated the two germline ends. This CDR3 is CAISGQSYEQYF. CDR3 nucleotides: TGTGCCATCAGTGGACAGTCCTACGAGCAGTACTTC.

The chain recombines TRBV28 with TRBJ1-4; TRBD1 is a possible D gene (5 bases). This CDR3 has 13 amino acids. Germline lookup yields CDR1 MDHEN and CDR2 SYDVKM. The ends were cut back, 7 bases at V and 0 bases at J, with 6 bases in the middle. CDR3 loop: CASMTATNEKLFF. The CDR3 coding sequence is TGTGCCAGCATGACAGCAACTAATGAAAAACTGTTTTTT.

CDR3 protein: CASSFGDGAGTQYF. CDR3 in DNA: TGTGCCAGCAGCTTTGGGGATGGGGCTGGGACCCAGTACTTC. The rearrangement joins TRBV11-2 to TRBJ2-5, with D possibly matching TRBD1 (5 bases). Trimming shortened V by 3 bases and J by 7 bases, and 15 bases separated the two germline ends. Germline V gene sequence: CDR1 SGHAT, CDR2 FQNNGV. This CDR3 contains 14 residues.

This clone was seen a handful of times. J is TRBJ2-7 and V is TRBV5-4; 8 bases fit TRBD2. CDR1 SGHNT and CDR2 YYREEE come from the germline V gene (reference sequence). The CDR3 is 13 residues long. Trimming removed 5 bases from V and 3 bases from J; junction bases left unmatched: 4. The CDR3 reads CASSLSGGYEQYF. In DNA form, the CDR3 reads TGTGCCAGCAGTCTCAGCGGGGGCTACGAGCAGTACTTC.